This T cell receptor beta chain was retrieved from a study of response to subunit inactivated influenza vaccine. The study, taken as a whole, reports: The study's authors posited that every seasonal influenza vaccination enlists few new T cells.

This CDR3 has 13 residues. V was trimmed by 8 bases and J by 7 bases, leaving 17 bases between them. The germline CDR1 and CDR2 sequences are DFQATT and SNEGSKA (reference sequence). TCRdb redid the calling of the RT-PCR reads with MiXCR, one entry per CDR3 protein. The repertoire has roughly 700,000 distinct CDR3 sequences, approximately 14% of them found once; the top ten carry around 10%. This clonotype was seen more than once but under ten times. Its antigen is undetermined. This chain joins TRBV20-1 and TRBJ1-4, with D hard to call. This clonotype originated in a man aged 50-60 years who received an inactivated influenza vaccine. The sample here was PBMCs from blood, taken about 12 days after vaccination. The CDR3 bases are TGCAGTCAACGATTGGTAGCGTCTGAAAAACTGTTTTTT. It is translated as CSQRLVASEKLFF.